This T cell receptor beta chain comes out of a study of blood T cells in healthy people across ages. The second PCR ran roughly 7 to 12 cycles with a sample-barcoded 5' primer and J-beta primers. Each of the cDNA molecules was tagged by a template-switch adaptor with 12 random nucleotides. TCRdb ran MiXCR on the 5' RACE reads and lists one entry per CDR3 protein. The profile shows some 920,000 distinct CDR3 sequences, approximately 50% of them singletons. All donors came from Russia, were Caucasian and healthy, and spanned ages 6 to 90. The V end was cut by 1 base, the J end by 7 bases, with 17 bases between. The CDR3 runs 14 residues. Per germline, CDR1 SQVTM and CDR2 ANQGSEA.

The sample taken for sequencing was blood. V gene TRBV29-1 combines with J gene TRBJ2-7; tentatively, D is TRBD2 (5 bases). The sequence was collected from a woman in her fifties or sixties in good health. The CDR3 reads CSVEASGLYNEQYF. CDR3 coding DNA: TGCAGCGTTGAAGCCAGCGGACTCTACAATGAGCAGTACTTC.